These T cell receptor beta chains were read from a single sample in a study of CD8 T cells in ankylosing spondylitis. TCRdb re-analysed the 5' RACE reads in MiXCR, keeping a single row per CDR3 protein. Altogether about 140,000 distinct CDR3 sequences are present, roughly 8.4% being singletons, with the ten largest covering about 7.3%. Sequencing used synovial fluid, either unsorted or a sorted T cell fraction (not recorded which). All receptors come from a male donor with ankylosing spondylitis. Each CDR3 is given with its conserved first and last residue. D genes are given only for firm matches. Part of the rows lack a size; the others show once, few, many or a class for expanded clones.

TRBD1	15	many	TRBV10-3	TRBJ2-2	CAISPGTGGTGELFF	TGTGCCATCAGCCCCGGGACAGGGGGAACCGGGGAGCTGTTTTTT
NA	15	few	TRBV4-3	TRBJ1-6	CASTQEASYNSPLHF	TGCGCCAGCACCCAGGAGGCCTCCTATAATTCACCCCTCCACTTT
NA	14	many	TRBV5-1	TRBJ2-5	CASTPGRPSETQYF	TGCGCCAGCACCCCCGGACGGCCGTCGGAGACCCAGTACTTC
TRBD2	15	NA	TRBV11-3	TRBJ2-5	CASSLGAGNQETQYF	TGTGCCAGCAGCTTGGGAGCGGGGAACCAAGAGACCCAGTACTTC
NA	15	few	TRBV6-2/TRBV6-3	TRBJ1-1	CASSYDPGGEAEAFF	TGTGCCAGCAGTTACGATCCGGGGGGCGAGGCTGAAGCTTTCTTT
NA	13	many	TRBV7-2	TRBJ2-1	CASSLGLRSEQFF	TGTGCCAGCAGCCTCGGACTACGCTCTGAGCAGTTCTTC
NA	12	NA	TRBV7-3	TRBJ2-1	CASSWRGSEQFF	TGTGCCAGCAGCTGGCGGGGTAGTGAGCAGTTCTTC
TRBD1	14	many	TRBV20-1	TRBJ1-2	CSAAGTVGDYGYTF	TGCAGTGCGGCAGGGACAGTAGGGGACTATGGCTACACCTTC
TRBD2	13	many	TRBV11-2	TRBJ2-3	CASSWTSGDTQYF	TGTGCCAGCAGCTGGACTAGCGGGGATACGCAGTATTTT
TRBD2	15	many	TRBV20-1	TRBJ2-7	CSAIASGRASYEQYF	TGCAGTGCTATCGCTAGCGGGAGGGCCTCCTACGAGCAGTACTTC
TRBD1	15	few	TRBV7-7	TRBJ2-2	CASSSDNRGTGELFF	TGTGCTAGCAGCTCGGACAACAGGGGCACCGGGGAGCTGTTTTTT
TRBD2	16	many	TRBV5-1	TRBJ2-2	CASVPLAGGNTGELFF	TGCGCCAGCGTGCCTCTAGCGGGAGGGAACACCGGGGAGCTGTTTTTT
NA	13	NA	TRBV30	TRBJ2-5	CAWSPWAGGTQYF	TGTGCCTGGAGTCCGTGGGCCGGGGGGACCCAGTACTTC
NA	16	NA	TRBV5-6	TRBJ2-2	CASSLALVVTTGELFF	TGTGCCAGCAGCTTGGCCTTGGTGGTCACCACCGGGGAGCTGTTTTTT
TRBD1	15	many	TRBV6-1	TRBJ2-5	CASSPTGDGGETQYF	TGTGCCAGCAGTCCAACAGGGGATGGGGGAGAGACCCAGTACTTC
TRBD1	14	few	TRBV11-2	TRBJ1-5	CASSRTGNTQPQHF	TGTGCCAGCAGCCGGACAGGGAATACTCAGCCCCAGCATTTT
NA	16	many	TRBV15	TRBJ2-6	CATSTGQNSGANVLTF	TGTGCCACCAGCACGGGACAAAACTCTGGGGCCAACGTCCTGACTTTC
NA	15	few	TRBV4-2	TRBJ2-5	CASSQDLMAGETQYF	TGTGCCAGCAGCCAAGATTTAATGGCAGGAGAGACCCAGTACTTC
TRBD2	16	many	TRBV28	TRBJ2-3	CASTWTSGASTDTQYF	TGTGCCAGCACTTGGACTAGCGGAGCCTCCACAGATACGCAGTATTTT
NA	15	many	TRBV28	TRBJ1-5	CASTATGREDQPQHF	TGTGCCAGCACCGCGACAGGACGGGAGGATCAGCCCCAGCATTTT
TRBD2	15	few	TRBV18	TRBJ2-7	CASSPGGGMALEQYF	TGTGCCAGCTCGCCAGGCGGGGGAATGGCCTTGGAGCAGTACTTC
NA	12	many	TRBV11-2	TRBJ1-3	CASSLDSGPIYF	TGTGCCAGCAGCTTAGACAGCGGCCCCATATATTTT
TRBD1	15	many	TRBV5-1	TRBJ2-7	CASSPQQGASSEQYF	TGCGCCAGCAGCCCCCAGCAGGGGGCGAGTAGCGAGCAGTACTTC
TRBD2	17	few	TRBV6-1	TRBJ2-1	CASRRDYQSVSYNEQFF	TGTGCCAGCAGGCGGGACTACCAGAGCGTGTCCTACAATGAGCAGTTCTTC
TRBD1	16	NA	TRBV5-5	TRBJ2-2	CASSLAWTGPTGELFF	TGTGCCAGCAGCTTGGCTTGGACAGGGCCCACCGGGGAGCTGTTTTTT
TRBD1	16	many	TRBV18	TRBJ1-1	CASSLTTGPLRTEAFF	TGTGCCAGCTCTCTCACGACAGGGCCCCTCCGAACTGAAGCTTTCTTT
NA	16	many	TRBV20-1	TRBJ2-5	CSARDLFGYTKETQYF	TGCAGTGCTAGAGATCTTTTTGGCTACACTAAAGAGACCCAGTACTTC
NA	12	many	TRBV24-1	TRBJ2-5	CATSGVQETQYF	TGTGCCACCAGTGGCGTCCAAGAGACCCAGTACTTC
TRBD1	16	many	TRBV7-2	TRBJ1-2	CASSSRPPGQTAGYTF	TGTGCCAGCAGCTCCCGCCCCCCGGGACAGACGGCTGGCTACACCTTC
NA	15	NA	TRBV2	TRBJ1-6	CASSLTGAGNSPLHF	TGTGCCAGCAGTTTAACCGGGGCAGGGAATTCACCCCTCCACTTT
NA	15	many	TRBV5-1	TRBJ1-5	CASSLGANSNQPQHF	TGCGCCAGCAGCTTGGGGGCCAATAGCAATCAGCCCCAGCATTTT
TRBD1	13	many	TRBV6-2/TRBV6-3	TRBJ1-1	CASRGTANTEAFF	TGTGCCAGCAGGGGGACAGCTAACACTGAAGCTTTCTTT
NA	15	many	TRBV15	TRBJ2-1	CATSRDATPGNEQFF	TGTGCCACCAGCAGAGATGCCACACCTGGCAATGAGCAGTTCTTC
NA	12	many	TRBV20-1	TRBJ2-7	CSGGKILEGQYF	TGCAGTGGGGGGAAGATCCTAGAAGGGCAGTACTTC
NA	18	few	TRBV6-2/TRBV6-3	TRBJ2-1	CASSPIRSGLLSYNEQFF	TGTGCCAGCAGCCCCATACGGTCAGGACTACTCTCCTACAATGAGCAGTTCTTC
NA	15	many	TRBV7-2	TRBJ2-2	CASSPRGSGTGELFF	TGTGCCAGCAGCCCCCGAGGTAGTGGGACCGGGGAGCTGTTTTTT
NA	14	many	TRBV12-3/TRBV12-4	TRBJ1-3	CASSHSTSGNTIYF	TGTGCCAGCAGCCACTCTACCTCTGGAAACACCATATATTTT